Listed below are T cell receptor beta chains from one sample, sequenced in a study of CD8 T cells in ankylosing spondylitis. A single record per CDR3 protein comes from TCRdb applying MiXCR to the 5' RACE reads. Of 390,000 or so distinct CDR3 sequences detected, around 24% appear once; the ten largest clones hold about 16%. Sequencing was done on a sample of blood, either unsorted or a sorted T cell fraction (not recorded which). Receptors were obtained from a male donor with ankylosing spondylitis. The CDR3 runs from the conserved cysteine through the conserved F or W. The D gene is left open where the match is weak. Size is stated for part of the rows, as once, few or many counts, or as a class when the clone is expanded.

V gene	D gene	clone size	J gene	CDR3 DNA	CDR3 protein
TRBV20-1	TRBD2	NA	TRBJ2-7	TGCAGTGCTAGACGGGTGACTAGCGTCTACGAGCAGTACTTC	CSARRVTSVYEQYF
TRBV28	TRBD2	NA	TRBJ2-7	TGTGCCAGCAGTGCAACGACTAGCGGGAGTCTCCACGAGCAGTACTTC	CASSATTSGSLHEQYF
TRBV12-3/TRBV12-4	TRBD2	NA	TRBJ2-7	TGTGCCAGCGCCGGGGGGTCCGAGCAGTACTTC	CASAGGSEQYF
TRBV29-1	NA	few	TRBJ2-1	TGCAGCGTTGAAGGGCGCAGCGACAATGAGCAGTTCTTC	CSVEGRSDNEQFF
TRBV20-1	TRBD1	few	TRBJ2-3	TGCAGTGCAAGGACAGGGTTGAATACGCAGTATTTT	CSARTGLNTQYF
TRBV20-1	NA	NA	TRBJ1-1	TGCAGTGCTAGTCGGACAGATGAAGCTTTCTTT	CSASRTDEAFF
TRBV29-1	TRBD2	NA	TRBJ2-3	TGCAGCGTTGAAAGACTAGCGGGAGTAAATACGCAGTATTTT	CSVERLAGVNTQYF
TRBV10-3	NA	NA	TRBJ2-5	TGTGCCATCAGTGCGGGAGAGGCAGAGACCCAGTACTTC	CAISAGEAETQYF
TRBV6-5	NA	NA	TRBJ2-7	TGTGCCAGCAGTTACTCCCCAGGGATGCCCTACGAGCAGTACTTC	CASSYSPGMPYEQYF
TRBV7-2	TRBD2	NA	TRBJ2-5	TGTGCCAGCAGCAAGACTAGCGGGAGGAGGGAGACCCAGTACTTC	CASSKTSGRRETQYF
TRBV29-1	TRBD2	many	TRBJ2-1	TGCAGCAACCGGGGTAGCGGGAGTTCGGGAGAGCAGTTCTTC	CSNRGSGSSGEQFF
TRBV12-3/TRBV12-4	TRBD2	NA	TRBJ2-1	TGTGCCAGCAGGAGACTAGCGGGAGGCCGCTGGGGAAATGAGCAGTTCTTC	CASRRLAGGRWGNEQFF
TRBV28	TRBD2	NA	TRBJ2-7	TGTGCCGTTACGGGAGGGAACTACGAGCAGTACTTC	CAVTGGNYEQYF
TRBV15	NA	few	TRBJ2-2	TGTGCCACCAAGACGGCTCACCGGGCCGGGGAGCTGTTTTTT	CATKTAHRAGELFF
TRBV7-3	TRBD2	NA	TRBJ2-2	TGTGCCAGCAGCCTCCTGGGGGGGGGAACCGGGGAGCTGTTTTTT	CASSLLGGGTGELFF
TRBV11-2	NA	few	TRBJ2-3	TGTGCCAGCAGCTTTCTCGGACGGAGCACAGATACGCAGTATTTT	CASSFLGRSTDTQYF
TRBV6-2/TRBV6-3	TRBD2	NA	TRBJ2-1	TGTGCCAGCACCCCCGTTGCTAGCGGCTACAATGAGCAGTTCTTC	CASTPVASGYNEQFF
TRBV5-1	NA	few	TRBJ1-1	TGCGCCAGCAGCTTGGTCGGGGCCTCATCCACTGAAGCTTTCTTT	CASSLVGASSTEAFF
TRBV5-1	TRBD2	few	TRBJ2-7	TGCGCCAGCAGCTCGGGAGGTAATAACTACGAGCAGTACTTC	CASSSGGNNYEQYF
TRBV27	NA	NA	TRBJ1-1	TGTGCCAGCAGTTCACCCTCCGGGGGGGGCACCTCCCTGAACACTGAAGCTTTCTTT	CASSSPSGGGTSLNTEAFF
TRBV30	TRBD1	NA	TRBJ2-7	TGTGCCTGGAGATGGACAGGCATGAGCTCCTACGAGCAGTACTTC	CAWRWTGMSSYEQYF
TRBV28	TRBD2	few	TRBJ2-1	TGTGCCAGCCGGAAAGCGGGAGATGGTGAGCAGTTCTTC	CASRKAGDGEQFF
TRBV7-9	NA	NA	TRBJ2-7	TGTGCCAGCAGCTGGGGGTCGCAGAGGGAGCAGTACTTC	CASSWGSQREQYF
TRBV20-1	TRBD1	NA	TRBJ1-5	TGCAGTGCTAGTCCCGGGACAGGGAAATCCCAGCATTTT	CSASPGTGKSQHF
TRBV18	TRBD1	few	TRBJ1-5	TGTGCCAGCTCAGAGACAGGGAACAATCAGCCCCAGCATTTT	CASSETGNNQPQHF
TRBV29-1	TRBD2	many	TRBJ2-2	TGCAGCGTCGTGGGACTAGCGGGAGGTTACACCGGGGAGCTGTTTTTT	CSVVGLAGGYTGELFF
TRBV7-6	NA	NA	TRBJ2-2	TGTGCCAGCAGCGCCGGACTACTGAACACCGGGGAGCTGTTTTTT	CASSAGLLNTGELFF
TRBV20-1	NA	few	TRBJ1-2	TGCAGTGCTAGAGATCTTGCCACGGACTATGGCTACACCTTC	CSARDLATDYGYTF
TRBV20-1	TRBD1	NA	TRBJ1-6	TGCAGTGCTCATCCCGGGACAGGGGAGTCCCTCCACTTT	CSAHPGTGESLHF
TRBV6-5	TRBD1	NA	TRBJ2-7	TGTGCCAGCAGTTTCCATGATTCAGGGGGCAAAACCTACGAGCAGTACTTC	CASSFHDSGGKTYEQYF
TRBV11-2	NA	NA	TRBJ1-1	TGTGCCAGCAGCCCTCAGATTGGGGCTTTCTTT	CASSPQIGAFF
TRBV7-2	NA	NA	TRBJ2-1	TGTGCCAGCAGCTTATACCTAGAGTCCTACAATGAGCAGTTCTTC	CASSLYLESYNEQFF
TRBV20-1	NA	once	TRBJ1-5	TGCAGTGCTTCTCCCGGCCACCGTCTTGGGCCCCAGCATTTT	CSASPGHRLGPQHF
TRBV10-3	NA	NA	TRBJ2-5	TGTGCCATCAGTGACAGCGCCAGGGAGACCCAGTACTTC	CAISDSARETQYF
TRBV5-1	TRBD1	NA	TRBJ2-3	TGCGCCAGCAGCTTAGTGGGACAGGCCACAGATACGCAGTATTTT	CASSLVGQATDTQYF
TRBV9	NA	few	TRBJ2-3	TGTGCCAGCAGCGTAGGCCCCTGGGGGACTAGCACAGATACGCAGTATTTT	CASSVGPWGTSTDTQYF
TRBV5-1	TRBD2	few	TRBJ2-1	TGCGCCAGCAGCCCCCTCGGGACTAGTTTCTACAATGAGCAGTTCTTC	CASSPLGTSFYNEQFF
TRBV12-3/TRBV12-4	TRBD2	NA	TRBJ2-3	TGTGCCAGCAGTTTGGGGGAGGGCCGGGCGCAGTATTTT	CASSLGEGRAQYF
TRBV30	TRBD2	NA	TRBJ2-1	TGTGCCTGGAGTGTACACCTAGCGGGAGAGTACAATGAGCAGTTCTTC	CAWSVHLAGEYNEQFF
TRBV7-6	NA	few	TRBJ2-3	TGTGCCAGCAGCTTAAACTCCCGGGGAAACACAGATACGCAGTATTTT	CASSLNSRGNTDTQYF
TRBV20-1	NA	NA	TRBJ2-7	TGCAGTGCCCGGGGGTCGGGAGTGACTTACGAGCAGTACTTC	CSARGSGVTYEQYF
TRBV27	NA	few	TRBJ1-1	TGTGCCAGCGGCATCCCTGAAGCTTTCTTT	CASGIPEAFF
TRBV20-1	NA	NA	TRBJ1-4	TGCAGTGCTAAGCGAGGCGGGGCTAATGAAAAACTGTTTTTT	CSAKRGGANEKLFF
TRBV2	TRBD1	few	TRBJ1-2	TGTGCCAGCAGTAAAGCGACAGGGAACTATGGCTACACCTTC	CASSKATGNYGYTF
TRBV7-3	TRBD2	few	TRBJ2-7	TGTGCCAGCAGCTTATTCACTAGCGCTAACGAGCAGTACTTC	CASSLFTSANEQYF
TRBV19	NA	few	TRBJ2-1	TGTGCCAGTAGTGACATCAGGGTTCGGGGCTTCAATGAGCAGTTCTTC	CASSDIRVRGFNEQFF
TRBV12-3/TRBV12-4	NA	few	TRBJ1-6	TGTGCCAGCAGTTTCGATGATCAGGCTTCACCCCTCCACTTT	CASSFDDQASPLHF
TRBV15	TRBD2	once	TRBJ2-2	TGTGCCACCAGCAGAGACGGTTGGAAACTAGCGGGAGGGGGTGAGGAGCTGTTTTTT	CATSRDGWKLAGGGEELFF
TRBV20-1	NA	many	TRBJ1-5	TGCAGTGCTCACCCCGGGACTCTCAATCAGCCCCAGCATTTT	CSAHPGTLNQPQHF
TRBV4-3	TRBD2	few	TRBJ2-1	TGCGCCAGCAGCCAAGATCCCTCCCGAGCGGGAGGATTCGATGAGCAGTTCTTC	CASSQDPSRAGGFDEQFF
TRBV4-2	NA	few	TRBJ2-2	TGTGCCAGCAGCCCCCGGGCCCTAACCGGGGAGCTGTTTTTT	CASSPRALTGELFF
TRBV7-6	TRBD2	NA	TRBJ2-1	TGTGCCAGCAGCTTAGGGGCTAGCGGGGTGAGGGAGCAGTTCTTC	CASSLGASGVREQFF
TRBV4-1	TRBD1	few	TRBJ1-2	TGCGCCAGCAGCCTTCTCCGACAGGGCGATTCTAACTATGGCTACACCTTC	CASSLLRQGDSNYGYTF
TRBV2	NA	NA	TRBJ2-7	TGTGCCAGCGCGGAGCGCGAGTCCTACGAGCAGTACTTC	CASAERESYEQYF
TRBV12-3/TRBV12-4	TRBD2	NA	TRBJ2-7	TGTGCCAGCAGTGGGACTAGCGGAGCCTACGAGCAGTACTTC	CASSGTSGAYEQYF
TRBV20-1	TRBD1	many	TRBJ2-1	TGCAGTGCTAGAGATATGGCACAGGGGGCCTACAATGAGCAGTTCTTC	CSARDMAQGAYNEQFF
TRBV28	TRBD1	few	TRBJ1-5	TGTGCCAGCCACATGGGCACAGGGGGTTTCGGGCAGCCCCAGCATTTT	CASHMGTGGFGQPQHF